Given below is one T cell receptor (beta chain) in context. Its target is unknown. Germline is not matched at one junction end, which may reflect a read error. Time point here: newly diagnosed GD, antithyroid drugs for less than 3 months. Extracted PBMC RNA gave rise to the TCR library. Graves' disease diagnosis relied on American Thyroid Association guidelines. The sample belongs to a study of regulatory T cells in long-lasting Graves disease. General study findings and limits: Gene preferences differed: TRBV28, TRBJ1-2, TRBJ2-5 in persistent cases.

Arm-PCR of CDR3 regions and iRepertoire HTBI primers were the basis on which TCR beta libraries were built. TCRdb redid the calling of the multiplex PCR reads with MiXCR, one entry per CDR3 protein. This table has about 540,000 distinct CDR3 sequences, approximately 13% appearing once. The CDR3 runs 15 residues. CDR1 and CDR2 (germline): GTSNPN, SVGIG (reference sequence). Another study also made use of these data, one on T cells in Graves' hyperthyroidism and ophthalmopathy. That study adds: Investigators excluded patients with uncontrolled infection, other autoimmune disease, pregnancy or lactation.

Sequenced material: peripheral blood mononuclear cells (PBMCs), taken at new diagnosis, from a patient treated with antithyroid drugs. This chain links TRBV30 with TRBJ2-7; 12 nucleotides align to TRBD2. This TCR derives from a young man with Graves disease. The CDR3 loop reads CAWDPGLAGTSEGFF. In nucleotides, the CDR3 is TGTGCCTGGGACCCGGGACTAGCGGGTACGTCGGAGGGTTTTTTC.